This is a list of T cell receptor beta chains from one sample in a study of OX40 agonist ivuxolimab in advanced cancers. Profiling relied on immunoSEQ multiplex PCR, and the TCRdb table lists in-frame clones only, not all of them. Among more than 65,000 clones listed, 85% to 95% were seen once. The specimen comprised CD4+ or CD8+ T cells sorted from blood, sampled in a trial of the OX40 agonist ivuxolimab. These receptors originate from an adult with an advanced solid tumor such as melanoma, head and neck, liver or kidney cancer. Each CDR3 is given with its conserved first and last residue. The D gene is left open where the match is weak. Expanded clones are given a class, and other clones once, few, many or no size at all.

D gene	clone size	V gene	CDR3 length	J gene	CDR3 protein	CDR3 DNA
TRBD1	NA	TRBV19	13	TRBJ1-5	CASRTGGDQPQHF	TGTGCCAGTAGGACAGGGGGAGATCAGCCCCAGCATTTT
NA	NA	TRBV6-5	15	TRBJ2-2	CASTLLRQNTGELFF	TGTGCCAGCACCCTACTCCGGCAAAACACCGGGGAGCTGTTTTTT
TRBD1	once	TRBV4-2	17	TRBJ1-2	CASSQETGGQGNYGYTF	TGTGCCAGCAGCCAAGAAACAGGGGGCCAAGGTAACTATGGCTACACCTTC
NA	NA	TRBV6-1	14	TRBJ1-4	CASSEAGLEGRLFF	TGTGCCAGCAGTGAAGCTGGGTTGGAGGGCAGACTGTTTTTT
TRBD1	NA	TRBV4-1	17	TRBJ2-7	CASSQGGQGTISYEQYF	TGCGCCAGCAGCCAAGGGGGACAGGGAACGATCTCCTACGAGCAGTACTTC
NA	NA	TRBV2	14	TRBJ2-2	CASDGQGIAGELFF	TGTGCCAGCGATGGGCAGGGTATAGCCGGGGAGCTGTTTTTT
NA	NA	TRBV15	13	TRBJ2-5	CATGTTGRGTQYF	TGTGCCACCGGAACCACAGGGCGGGGGACCCAGTACTTC
NA	NA	TRBV5-4	15	TRBJ2-7	CASSLQGLLTYEQYF	TGTGCCAGCAGCTTGCAGGGGCTACTCACCTACGAGCAGTACTTC
NA	NA	TRBV19	13	TRBJ2-1	CASSILLSDEQFF	TGTGCCAGTAGTATCTTGTTGTCAGATGAGCAGTTCTTC
NA	once	TRBV10-3	11	TRBJ2-3	CASASTDTQYF	TGTGCCAGCGCCAGCACAGATACGCAGTATTTT
TRBD1	NA	TRBV30	16	TRBJ2-2	CAWSTGQGANTGELFF	TGTGCCTGGAGTACGGGACAGGGGGCGAACACCGGGGAGCTGTTTTTT
TRBD2	NA	TRBV27	14	TRBJ2-5	CASSFSGGRETQYF	TGTGCCAGCAGTTTCAGCGGGGGGAGAGAGACCCAGTACTTC
NA	NA	TRBV7-2	15	TRBJ1-5	CASSPEATRTSTQHF	TGTGCCAGCAGCCCCGAGGCCACACGGACGAGTACCCAGCATTTT
NA	NA	TRBV25-1	15	TRBJ2-5	CASSDLTEIQETQYF	TGTGCCAGCAGTGATTTGACAGAGATCCAAGAGACCCAGTACTTC
TRBD2	NA	TRBV6-5	16	TRBJ2-3	CASSYSPGLGIDTQYF	TGTGCCAGCAGTTACTCCCCGGGACTAGGGATAGATACGCAGTATTTT
TRBD1	NA	TRBV11-3	15	TRBJ2-2	CASSQGAGIAGELFF	TGTGCCAGCTCCCAGGGGGCGGGGATTGCCGGGGAGCTGTTTTTT
NA	NA	TRBV5-4	15	TRBJ2-7	CASSLGPGEIYEQYF	TGTGCCAGCAGCTTGGGTCCGGGAGAAATCTACGAGCAGTACTTC
NA	NA	TRBV29-1	13	TRBJ2-3	CSVASDGTDTQYF	TGCAGCGTTGCGAGCGACGGTACAGATACGCAGTATTTT
NA	NA	TRBV19	14	TRBJ1-4	CASSPTVANEKLFF	TGTGCCAGTAGTCCGACAGTCGCTAATGAAAAACTGTTTTTT
NA	NA	TRBV19	15	TRBJ2-4	CASSIGGRGENIQYF	TGTGCCAGTAGTATAGGTGGCAGGGGGGAAAACATTCAGTACTTC
NA	NA	TRBV5-4	12	TRBJ1-1	CASSFQPHEAFF	TGTGCCAGCAGCTTCCAGCCTCATGAAGCTTTCTTT
TRBD1	once	TRBV5-6	15	TRBJ1-1	CASSYRTGWSTEAFF	TGTGCCAGCAGTTACCGGACAGGGTGGAGCACTGAAGCTTTCTTT
TRBD1	NA	TRBV28	11	TRBJ1-1	CASRVTGAAFF	TGTGCCAGCAGGGTGACAGGGGCAGCTTTCTTT
NA	NA	TRBV11-3	15	TRBJ1-2	CASSPSSAGPNGYTF	TGTGCCAGCAGCCCCTCAAGTGCGGGGCCCAATGGCTACACCTTC
NA	NA	TRBV4-1	16	TRBJ1-1	CASSQEGSSVGAEAFF	TGCGCCAGCAGCCAAGAGGGTAGCAGCGTCGGCGCTGAAGCTTTCTTT
TRBD1	NA	TRBV6-5	14	TRBJ1-6	CASSSGTGGSPLHF	TGTGCCAGCAGCAGCGGGACAGGGGGTTCACCCCTCCACTTT
NA	NA	TRBV4-1	17	TRBJ1-4	CASSQATGTPLGEKLFF	TGCGCCAGCAGCCAAGCCACCGGGACTCCCCTCGGGGAAAAACTGTTTTTT
NA	NA	TRBV15	14	TRBJ2-7	CATSKPTGTYEQYF	TGTGCCACCAGCAAGCCCACAGGGACCTACGAGCAGTACTTC